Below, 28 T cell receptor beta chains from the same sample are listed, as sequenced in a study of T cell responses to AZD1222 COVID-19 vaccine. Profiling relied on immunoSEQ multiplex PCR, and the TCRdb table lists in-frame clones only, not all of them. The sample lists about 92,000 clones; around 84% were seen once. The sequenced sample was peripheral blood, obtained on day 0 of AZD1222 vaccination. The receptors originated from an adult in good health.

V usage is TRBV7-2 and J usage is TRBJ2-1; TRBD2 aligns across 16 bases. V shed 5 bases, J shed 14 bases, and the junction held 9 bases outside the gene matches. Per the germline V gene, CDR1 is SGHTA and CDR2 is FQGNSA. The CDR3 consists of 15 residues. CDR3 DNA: TGTGCCAGCAGCCAACATCCGGGACTAGCGGGGGGGGAGTTCTTC. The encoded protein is CASSQHPGLAGGEFF.

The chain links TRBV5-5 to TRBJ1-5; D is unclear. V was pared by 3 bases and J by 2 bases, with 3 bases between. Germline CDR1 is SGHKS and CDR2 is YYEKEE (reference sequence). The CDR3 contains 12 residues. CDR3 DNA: TGTGCCAGCAGCTCGGGCAATCAGCCCCAGCATTTT. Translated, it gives CASSSGNQPQHF. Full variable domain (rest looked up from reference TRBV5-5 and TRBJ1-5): DAGVTQSPTHLIKTRGQQVTLRCSPISGHKSVSWYQQVLGQGPQFIFQYYEKEERGRGNFPDRFSARQFPNYSSELNVNALLLGDSALYLCASSSGNQPQHFGDGTRLSIL.

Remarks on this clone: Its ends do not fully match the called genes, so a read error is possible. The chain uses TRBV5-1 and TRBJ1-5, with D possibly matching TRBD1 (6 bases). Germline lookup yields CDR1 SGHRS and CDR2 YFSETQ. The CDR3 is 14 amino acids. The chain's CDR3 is CASSLEAGAQPQHF. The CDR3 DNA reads TGCGCCAGCAGTTTGGAGGCAGGGGCCCAGCCCCAGCATTTT. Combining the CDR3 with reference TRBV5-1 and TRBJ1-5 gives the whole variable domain KAGVTQTPRYLIKTRGQQVTLSCSPISGHRSVSWYQQTPGQGLQFLFEYFSETQRNKGNFPGRFSGRQFSNSRSEMNVSTLELGDSALYLCASSLEAGAQPQHFGDGTRLSIL.

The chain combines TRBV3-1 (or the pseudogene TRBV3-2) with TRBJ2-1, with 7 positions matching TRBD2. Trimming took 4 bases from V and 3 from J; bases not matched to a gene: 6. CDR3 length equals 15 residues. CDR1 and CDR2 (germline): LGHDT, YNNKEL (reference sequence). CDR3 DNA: TGTGCCAGCAGCCCGCGGGGGAGGCTCTACAATGAGCAGTTCTTC. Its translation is CASSPRGRLYNEQFF.

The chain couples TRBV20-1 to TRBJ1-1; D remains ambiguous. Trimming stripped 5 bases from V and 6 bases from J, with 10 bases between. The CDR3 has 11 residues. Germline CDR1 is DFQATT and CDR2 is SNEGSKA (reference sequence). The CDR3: CSASEGSEAFF. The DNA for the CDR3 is TGCAGTGCTTCAGAGGGCTCTGAAGCTTTCTTT.

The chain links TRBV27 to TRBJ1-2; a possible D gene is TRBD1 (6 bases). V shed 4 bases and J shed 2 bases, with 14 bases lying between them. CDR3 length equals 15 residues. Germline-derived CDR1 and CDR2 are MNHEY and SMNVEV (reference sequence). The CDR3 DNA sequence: TGTGCCAGCAGTTCCTTCGAGGGGGGAAACTATGGCTACACCTTC. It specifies CASSSFEGGNYGYTF.

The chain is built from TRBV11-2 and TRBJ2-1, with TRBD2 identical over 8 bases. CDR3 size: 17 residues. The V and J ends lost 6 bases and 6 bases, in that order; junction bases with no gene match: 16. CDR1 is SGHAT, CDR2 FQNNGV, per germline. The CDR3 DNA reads TGTGCCAGCAGGTCCACTCCCCGGGGGGGAGGGATCAATGAGCAGTTCTTC. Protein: CASRSTPRGGGINEQFF.

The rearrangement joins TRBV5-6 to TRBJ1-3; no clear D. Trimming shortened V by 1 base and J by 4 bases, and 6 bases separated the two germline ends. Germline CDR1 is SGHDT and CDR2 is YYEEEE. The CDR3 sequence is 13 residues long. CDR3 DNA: TGTGCCAGCAGCTTGTATTGGGGAAACACCATATATTTT. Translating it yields CASSLYWGNTIYF.

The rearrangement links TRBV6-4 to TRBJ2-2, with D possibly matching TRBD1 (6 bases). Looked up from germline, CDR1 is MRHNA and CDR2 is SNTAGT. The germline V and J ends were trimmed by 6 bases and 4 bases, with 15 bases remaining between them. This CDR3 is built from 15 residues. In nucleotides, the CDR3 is TGTGCCAGCAGAAGAACAGAACAGGGCACCGGGGAGCTGTTTTTT. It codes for CASRRTEQGTGELFF.

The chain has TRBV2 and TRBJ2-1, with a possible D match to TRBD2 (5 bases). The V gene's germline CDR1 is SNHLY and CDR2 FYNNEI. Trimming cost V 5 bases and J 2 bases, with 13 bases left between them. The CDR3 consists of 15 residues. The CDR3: CASSKSSTAYNEQFF. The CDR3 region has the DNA TGTGCCAGCAGTAAGTCTAGCACCGCCTACAATGAGCAGTTCTTC.

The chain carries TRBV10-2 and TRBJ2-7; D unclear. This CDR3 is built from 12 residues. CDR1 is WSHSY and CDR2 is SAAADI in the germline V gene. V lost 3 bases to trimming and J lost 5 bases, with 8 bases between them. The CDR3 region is CASSEGLDEQYF. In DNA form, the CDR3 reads TGCGCCAGCAGTGAAGGGCTGGACGAGCAGTACTTC.

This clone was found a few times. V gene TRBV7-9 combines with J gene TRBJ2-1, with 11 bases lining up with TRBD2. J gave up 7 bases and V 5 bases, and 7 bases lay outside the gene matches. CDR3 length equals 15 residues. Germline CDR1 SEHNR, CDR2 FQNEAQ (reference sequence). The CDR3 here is CASSRITSGRNEQFF. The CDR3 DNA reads TGTGCCAGCAGCCGAATAACTAGCGGGAGAAATGAGCAGTTCTTC.

The CDR3 DNA follows: TGTGCCAGCAGCTCGGACAGAACACAGTATGAAAAACTGTTTTTT. Its protein product is CASSSDRTQYEKLFF. J is TRBJ1-4 and V is TRBV7-9; possible D gene TRBD1, 6 bases. The CDR3 covers 15 residues. Trimming left V 4 bases short and J 6 bases short, with 15 bases between. Per germline, CDR1 SEHNR and CDR2 FQNEAQ (reference sequence).

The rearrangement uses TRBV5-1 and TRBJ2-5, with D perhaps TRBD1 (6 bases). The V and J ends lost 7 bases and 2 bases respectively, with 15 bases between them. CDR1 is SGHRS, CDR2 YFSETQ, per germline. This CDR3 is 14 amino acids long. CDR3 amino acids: CASGDPTGQETQYF. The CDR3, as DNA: TGCGCCAGCGGCGATCCGACAGGACAAGAGACCCAGTACTTC.

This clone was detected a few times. The CDR3 spells CSASNGGQAGDYGYTF. CDR3 nucleotide sequence: TGCAGTGCTAGTAACGGGGGACAGGCCGGGGACTATGGCTACACCTTC. The chain carries TRBV20-1 and TRBJ1-2; 8 bases are shared with TRBD1. V was clipped by 3 bases and J by 3 bases; unmatched bases: 12. The CDR3 runs to 16 residues. Germline V lookup: CDR1 DFQATT, CDR2 SNEGSKA (reference sequence).

DNA of the CDR3: TGTGCCAGCAGCAGGGAGGCGGCAGATACGCAGTATTTT. Translating it yields CASSREAADTQYF. This chain links TRBV11-3 with TRBJ2-3; D is possibly TRBD2 (6 bases). CDR1 and CDR2 (germline): SGHNT, YENEEA. Trimming left V 5 bases short and J 4 bases short, with 10 bases between. This CDR3 has 13 residues.

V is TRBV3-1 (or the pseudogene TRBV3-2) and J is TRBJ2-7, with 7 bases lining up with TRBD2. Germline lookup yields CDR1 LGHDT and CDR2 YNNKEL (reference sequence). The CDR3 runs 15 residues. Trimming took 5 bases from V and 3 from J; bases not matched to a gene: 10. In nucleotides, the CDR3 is TGTGCCAGCAGCGAGACCGGGACTAAGGTCTACGAGCAGTACTTC. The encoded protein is CASSETGTKVYEQYF.

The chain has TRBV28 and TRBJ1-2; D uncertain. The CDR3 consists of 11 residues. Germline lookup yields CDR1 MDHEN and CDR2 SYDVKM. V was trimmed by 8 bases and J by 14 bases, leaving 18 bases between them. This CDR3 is CASLGRARWTF. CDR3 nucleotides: TGTGCCAGCCTTGGTAGGGCCCGCTGGACCTTC.

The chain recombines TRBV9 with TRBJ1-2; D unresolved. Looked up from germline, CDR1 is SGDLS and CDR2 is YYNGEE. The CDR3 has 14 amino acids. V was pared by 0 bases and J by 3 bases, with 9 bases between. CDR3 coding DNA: TGTGCCAGCAGCGTAGGAGGCGGATACTATGGCTACACCTTC. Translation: CASSVGGGYYGYTF.

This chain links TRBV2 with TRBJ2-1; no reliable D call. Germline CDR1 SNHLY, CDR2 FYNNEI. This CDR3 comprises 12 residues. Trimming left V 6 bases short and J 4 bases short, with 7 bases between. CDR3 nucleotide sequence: TGTGCCAGCAGGACCCCTTACAATGAGCAGTTCTTC. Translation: CASRTPYNEQFF.

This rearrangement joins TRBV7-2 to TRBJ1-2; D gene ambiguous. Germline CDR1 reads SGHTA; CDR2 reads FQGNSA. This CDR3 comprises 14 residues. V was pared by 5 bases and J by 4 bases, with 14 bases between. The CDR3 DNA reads TGTGCCAGCAGCCCGGACCCTAGCGGCTATGGCTACACCTTC. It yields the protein CASSPDPSGYGYTF.

The CDR3 DNA sequence: TGTGCCAGCTCTTCCCCAGGGGGCGAAAGGGGGACCCAGTACTTC. It translates to CASSSPGGERGTQYF. The chain is built from TRBV11-2 and TRBJ2-5; TRBD1 aligns across 8 bases. Germline trimming cut 8 bases from V and 7 bases from J; bases unmatched to any gene: 15. CDR1 SGHAT and CDR2 FQNNGV come from the germline V gene. The CDR3 is 15 residues long.

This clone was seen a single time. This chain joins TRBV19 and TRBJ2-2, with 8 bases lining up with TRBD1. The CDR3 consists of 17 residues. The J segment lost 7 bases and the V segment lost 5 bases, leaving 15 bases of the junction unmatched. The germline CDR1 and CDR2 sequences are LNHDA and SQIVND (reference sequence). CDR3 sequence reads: CASSPSGAQGAFGELFF. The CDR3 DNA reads TGTGCCAGTAGTCCATCAGGGGCCCAGGGGGCGTTCGGGGAGCTGTTTTTT.

This CDR3 is CASSDRLAGAYYEQYF. The CDR3 DNA reads TGTGCCAGCAGTGACCGACTAGCGGGAGCGTACTACGAGCAGTACTTC. The chain recombines TRBV6-1 with TRBJ2-7; 12 nucleotides align to TRBD2. V lost 3 bases to trimming and J lost 3 bases; unmatched junction nucleotides: 6. This CDR3 contains 16 residues. From germline, CDR1 is MNHNS and CDR2 SASEGT.

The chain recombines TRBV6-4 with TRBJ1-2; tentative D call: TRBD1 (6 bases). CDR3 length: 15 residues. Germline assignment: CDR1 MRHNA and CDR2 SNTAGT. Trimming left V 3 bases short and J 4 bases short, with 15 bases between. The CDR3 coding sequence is TGTGCCAGCAGTGAGGGTCCCACAGGGACCTATGGCTACACCTTC. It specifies CASSEGPTGTYGYTF.

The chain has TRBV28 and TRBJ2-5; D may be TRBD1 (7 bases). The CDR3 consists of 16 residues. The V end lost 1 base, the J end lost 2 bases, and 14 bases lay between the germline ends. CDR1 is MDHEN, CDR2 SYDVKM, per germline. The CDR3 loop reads CASSLSQGGLQETQYF. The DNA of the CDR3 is TGTGCCAGCAGTTTATCTCAGGGGGGCTTGCAAGAGACCCAGTACTTC. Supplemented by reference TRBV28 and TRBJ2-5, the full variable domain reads DVKVTQSSRYLVKRTGEKVFLECVQDMDHENMFWYRQDPGLGLRLIYFSYDVKMKEKGDIPEGYSVSREKKERFSLILESASTNQTSMYLCASSLSQGGLQETQYFGPGTRLLVL.

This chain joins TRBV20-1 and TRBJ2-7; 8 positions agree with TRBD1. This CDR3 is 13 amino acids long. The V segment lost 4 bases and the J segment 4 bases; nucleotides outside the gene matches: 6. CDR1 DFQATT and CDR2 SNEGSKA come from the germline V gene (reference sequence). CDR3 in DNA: TGCAGTGCTACTGACAGGGGCCTTTACGAGCAGTACTTC. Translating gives CSATDRGLYEQYF.

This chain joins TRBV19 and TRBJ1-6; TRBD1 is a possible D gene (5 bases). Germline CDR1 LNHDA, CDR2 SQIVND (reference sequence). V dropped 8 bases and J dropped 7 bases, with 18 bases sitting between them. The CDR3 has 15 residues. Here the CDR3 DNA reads TGTGCCAGTCGAGGCGGGGGGATGGCCAATTCACCCCTCCACTTT. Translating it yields CASRGGGMANSPLHF. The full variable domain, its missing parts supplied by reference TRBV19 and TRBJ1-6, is DGGITQSPKYLFRKEGQNVTLSCEQNLNHDAMYWYRQDPGQGLRLIYYSQIVNDFQKGDIAEGYSVSREKKESFPLTVTSAQKNPTAFYLCASRGGGMANSPLHFGNGTRLTVT.